This paragraph reports one TCR beta chain. Its antigen is as yet unknown. Axillary draining lymph nodes of breast cancer patients supplied the node samples. A single record per CDR3 protein comes from TCRdb applying MiXCR to the multiplex PCR reads. The sample includes 200,000 or so distinct CDR3 sequences, about 32% of them seen just once. The record originates from a study of breast tumors, draining lymph nodes, adjacent tissues. Study-wide results and limits: Tumor TCR diversity was below lymph nodes but above nontumor tissue. Luminal-like breast cancer showed significantly higher tumor–nontumor repertoire similarity than basal-like.

The CDR3 totals 16 residues. Per germline, CDR1 SGHAT and CDR2 FQDESV (reference sequence). Trimming pared 5 bases from V and 11 bases from J, leaving 22 bases between. The sequenced sample consisted of axillary lymph node tissue. The V call is TRBV11-1, the J call TRBJ1-6, with D possibly matching TRBD1 (6 bases). This receptor was taken from a female donor with breast cancer. Some clones in this sample may be carry-over from other donors' samples. The CDR3 DNA follows: TGTGCCAGCAGCCCAGGGGTCAGCGGGGATGAGACACCCCTCCACTTT. Translated: CASSPGVSGDETPLHF.